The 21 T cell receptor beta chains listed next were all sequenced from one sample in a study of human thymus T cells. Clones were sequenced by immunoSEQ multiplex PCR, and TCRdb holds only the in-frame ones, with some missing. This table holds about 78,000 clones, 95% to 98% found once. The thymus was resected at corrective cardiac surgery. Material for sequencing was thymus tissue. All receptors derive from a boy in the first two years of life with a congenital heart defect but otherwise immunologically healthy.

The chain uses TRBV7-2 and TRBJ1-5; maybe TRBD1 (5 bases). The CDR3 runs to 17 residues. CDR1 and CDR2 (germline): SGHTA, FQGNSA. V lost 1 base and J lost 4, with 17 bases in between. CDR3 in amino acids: CASSLGQGGVRNQPQHF. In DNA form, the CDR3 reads TGTGCCAGCAGCTTAGGGCAGGGTGGGGTTAGGAATCAGCCCCAGCATTTT.

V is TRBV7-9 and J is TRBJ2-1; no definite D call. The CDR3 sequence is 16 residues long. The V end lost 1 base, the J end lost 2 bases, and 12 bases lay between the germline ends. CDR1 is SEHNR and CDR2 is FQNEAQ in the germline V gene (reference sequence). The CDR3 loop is CASSLEVPRTYNEQFF. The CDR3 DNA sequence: TGTGCCAGCAGCTTAGAGGTTCCCCGGACCTACAATGAGCAGTTCTTC.

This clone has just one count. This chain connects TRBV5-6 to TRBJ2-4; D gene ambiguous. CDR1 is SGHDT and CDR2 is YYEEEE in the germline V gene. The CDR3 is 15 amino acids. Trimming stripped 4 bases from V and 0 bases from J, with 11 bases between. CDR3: CASSTVQVAKNIQYF. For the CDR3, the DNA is TGTGCCAGCAGCACCGTCCAGGTAGCCAAAAACATTCAGTACTTC.

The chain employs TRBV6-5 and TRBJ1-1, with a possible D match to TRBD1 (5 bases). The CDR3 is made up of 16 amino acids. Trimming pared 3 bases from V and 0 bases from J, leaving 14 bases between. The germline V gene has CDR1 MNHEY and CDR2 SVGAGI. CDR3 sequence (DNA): TGTGCCAGCAGTTATCGGCAGGGAGGGATGAACACTGAAGCTTTCTTT. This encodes CASSYRQGGMNTEAFF.

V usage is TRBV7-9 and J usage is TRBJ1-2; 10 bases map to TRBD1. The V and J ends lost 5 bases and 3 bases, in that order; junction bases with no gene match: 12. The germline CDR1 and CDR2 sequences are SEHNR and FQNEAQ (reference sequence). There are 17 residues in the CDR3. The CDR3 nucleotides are TGTGCCAGCAGCCCGGGACAGGGGACCCCGATTGACTATGGCTACACCTTC. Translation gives CASSPGQGTPIDYGYTF.

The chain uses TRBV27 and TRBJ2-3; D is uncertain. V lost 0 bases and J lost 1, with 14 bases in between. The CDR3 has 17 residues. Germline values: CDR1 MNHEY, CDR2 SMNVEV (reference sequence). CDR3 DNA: TGTGCCAGCAGTTTATCGGCGCTTAAACGGGGCACAGATACGCAGTATTTT. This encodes CASSLSALKRGTDTQYF.

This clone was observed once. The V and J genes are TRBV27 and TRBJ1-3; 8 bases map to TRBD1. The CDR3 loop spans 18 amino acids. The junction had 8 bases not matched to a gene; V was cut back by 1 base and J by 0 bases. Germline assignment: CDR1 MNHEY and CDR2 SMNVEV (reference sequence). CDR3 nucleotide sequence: TGTGCCAGCAGTTTATACAGGGGGGTCTTGAACTCTGGAAACACCATATATTTT. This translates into CASSLYRGVLNSGNTIYF.

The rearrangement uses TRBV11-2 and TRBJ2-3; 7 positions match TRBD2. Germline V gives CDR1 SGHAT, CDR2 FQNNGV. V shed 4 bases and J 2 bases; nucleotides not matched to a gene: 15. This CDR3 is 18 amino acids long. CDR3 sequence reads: CASSCSGGSRGNTDTQYF. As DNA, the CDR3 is TGTGCCAGCAGCTGTTCGGGCGGGAGTCGGGGTAACACAGATACGCAGTATTTT.

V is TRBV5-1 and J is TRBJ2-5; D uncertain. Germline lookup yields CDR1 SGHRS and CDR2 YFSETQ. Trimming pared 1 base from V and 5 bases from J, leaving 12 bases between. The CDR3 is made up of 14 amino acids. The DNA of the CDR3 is TGCGCCAGCAGCTTGAAGAGCCTGGACGAGACCCAGTACTTC. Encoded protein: CASSLKSLDETQYF.

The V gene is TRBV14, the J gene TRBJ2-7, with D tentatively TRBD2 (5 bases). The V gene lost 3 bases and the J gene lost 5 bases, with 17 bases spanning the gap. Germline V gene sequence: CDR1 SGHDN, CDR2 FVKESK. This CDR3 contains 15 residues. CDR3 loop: CASSHDRGVGNEQYF. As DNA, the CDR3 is TGTGCCAGCAGCCATGATCGGGGAGTTGGTAACGAGCAGTACTTC.

The CDR3 loop reads CAIKRGHDTDTQYF. The CDR3 bases are TGTGCCATCAAGAGGGGGCACGACACAGATACGCAGTATTTT. This chain links TRBV10-3 with TRBJ2-3; TRBD1 aligns across 7 bases. CDR1 is ENHRY and CDR2 is SYGVKD in the germline V gene. The CDR3 loop spans 14 amino acids. J was trimmed by 2 bases and V by 7 bases; bases with no gene match: 6.

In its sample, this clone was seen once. CDR3 region: CASSQEPLAGYTDTQYF. DNA for the CDR3: TGTGCCAGCAGCCAAGAGCCTCTAGCGGGTTACACAGATACGCAGTATTTT. This sequence joins TRBV4-2 and TRBJ2-3; TRBD2 matches 8 bases. J lost 2 bases, V lost 0 bases, and 7 bases had no gene match. From germline, CDR1 is LGHNA and CDR2 YNFKEQ. CDR3 size: 17 residues.

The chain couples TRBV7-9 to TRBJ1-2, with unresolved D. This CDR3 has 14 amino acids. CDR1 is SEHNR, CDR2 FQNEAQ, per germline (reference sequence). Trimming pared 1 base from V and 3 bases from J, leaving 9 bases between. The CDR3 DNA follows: TGTGCCAGCAGCTTAGTCTCCGGGGACTATGGCTACACCTTC. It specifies CASSLVSGDYGYTF.

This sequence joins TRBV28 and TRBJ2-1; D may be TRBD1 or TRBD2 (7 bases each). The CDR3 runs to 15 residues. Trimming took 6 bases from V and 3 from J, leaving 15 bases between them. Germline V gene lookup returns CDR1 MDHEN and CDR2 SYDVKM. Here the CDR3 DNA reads TGTGCCAGCAGGTTGACAGGGAGGGACTACAATGAGCAGTTCTTC. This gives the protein CASRLTGRDYNEQFF.

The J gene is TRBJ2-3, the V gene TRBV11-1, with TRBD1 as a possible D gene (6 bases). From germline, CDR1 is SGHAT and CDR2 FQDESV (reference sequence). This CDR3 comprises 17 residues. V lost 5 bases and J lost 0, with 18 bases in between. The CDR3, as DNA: TGTGCCAGCAGCGCCCGTGACAGGCCCGCTAGCACAGATACGCAGTATTTT. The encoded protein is CASSARDRPASTDTQYF.

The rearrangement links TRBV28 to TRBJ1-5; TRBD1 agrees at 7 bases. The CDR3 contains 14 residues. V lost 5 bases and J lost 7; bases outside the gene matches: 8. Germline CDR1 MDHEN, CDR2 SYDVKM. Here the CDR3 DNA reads TGTGCCAGCAGTGAGGACAGGTTGGTACAGCCCCAGCATTTT. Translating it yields CASSEDRLVQPQHF.

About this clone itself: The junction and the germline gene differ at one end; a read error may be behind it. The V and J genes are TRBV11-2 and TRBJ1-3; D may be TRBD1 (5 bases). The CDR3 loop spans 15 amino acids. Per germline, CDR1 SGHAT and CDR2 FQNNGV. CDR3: CASSLVRRTRNTIYF. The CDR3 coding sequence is TGTGCCAGCAGCTTAGTGCGGCGGACAAGAAACACCATATATTTC.

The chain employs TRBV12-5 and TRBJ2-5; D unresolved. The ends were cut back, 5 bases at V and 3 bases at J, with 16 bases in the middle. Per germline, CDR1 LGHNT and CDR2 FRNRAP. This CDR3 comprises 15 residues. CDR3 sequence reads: CASGGPAPTKETQYF. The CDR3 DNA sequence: TGTGCTAGTGGTGGCCCCGCCCCTACAAAAGAGACCCAGTACTTC.

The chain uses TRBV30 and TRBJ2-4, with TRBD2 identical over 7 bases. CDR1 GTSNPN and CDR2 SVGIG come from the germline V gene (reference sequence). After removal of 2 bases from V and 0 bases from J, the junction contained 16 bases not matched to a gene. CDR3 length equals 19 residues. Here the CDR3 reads CAWSTSLAARLLAKNIQYF. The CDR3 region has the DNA TGTGCCTGGAGTACTTCCCTAGCGGCTCGACTTCTAGCCAAAAACATTCAGTACTTC.

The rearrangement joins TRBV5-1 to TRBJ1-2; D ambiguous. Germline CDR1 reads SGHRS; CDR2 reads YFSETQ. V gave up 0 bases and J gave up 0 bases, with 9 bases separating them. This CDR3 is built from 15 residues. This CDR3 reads CASSLAEHANYGYTF. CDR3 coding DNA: TGCGCCAGCAGCTTGGCCGAGCATGCTAACTATGGCTACACCTTC.

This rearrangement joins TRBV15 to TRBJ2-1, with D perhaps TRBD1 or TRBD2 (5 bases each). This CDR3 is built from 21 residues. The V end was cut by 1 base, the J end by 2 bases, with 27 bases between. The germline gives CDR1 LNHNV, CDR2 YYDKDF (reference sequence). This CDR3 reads CATSRGDPTGPCLPPYNEQFF. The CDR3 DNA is TGTGCCACCAGCAGAGGGGACCCGACGGGACCTTGTTTACCTCCCTACAATGAGCAGTTCTTC.